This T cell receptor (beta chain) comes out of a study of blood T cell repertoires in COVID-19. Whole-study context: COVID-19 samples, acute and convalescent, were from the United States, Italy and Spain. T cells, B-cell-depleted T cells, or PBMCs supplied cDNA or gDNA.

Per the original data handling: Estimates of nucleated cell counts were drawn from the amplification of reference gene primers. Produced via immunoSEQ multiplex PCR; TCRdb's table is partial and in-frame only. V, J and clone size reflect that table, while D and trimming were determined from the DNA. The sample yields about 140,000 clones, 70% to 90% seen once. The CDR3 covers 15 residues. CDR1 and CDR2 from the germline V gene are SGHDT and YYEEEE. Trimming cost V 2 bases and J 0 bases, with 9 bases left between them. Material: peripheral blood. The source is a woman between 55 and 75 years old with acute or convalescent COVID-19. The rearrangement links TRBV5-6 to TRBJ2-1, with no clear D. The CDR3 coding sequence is TGTGCCAGCAGCTTCGACATAAGCTCCTACAATGAGCAGTTCTTC. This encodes CASSFDISSYNEQFF.